This TCR beta chain appears in the sequencing data of a study of blood T cell repertoires in COVID-19. As for the study in general: There were acute and convalescent COVID-19 samples, and they came from the United States, Italy and Spain. Sample material is recorded as cDNA or gDNA derived from T cells, B-cell-depleted T cells, or PBMCs.

Per the authors' pipeline: Amplification of reference gene primers provided the estimated nucleated cell counts. Only in-frame clones appear in the TCRdb table, and some are missing; sequencing was by immunoSEQ multiplex PCR. The V and J calls and clone size come from that table; D and trimming were worked out from the DNA. The sample lists roughly 66,000 clones; about 90% were seen once. The sequence derives from a human donor in a cohort sampled during active COVID-19. The source material was peripheral blood.

The CDR3 sequence is CASSTRTVGLAGRYEQYF. The CDR3 DNA is TGTGCCAGTAGTACCCGGACAGTTGGACTAGCGGGGCGCTACGAGCAGTACTTC. The V gene is TRBV19, the J gene TRBJ2-7, with 12 positions matching TRBD2. Germline assignment: CDR1 LNHDA and CDR2 SQIVND (reference sequence). With V trimmed by 4 bases and J by 3 bases, 13 bases remained unmatched. The length of the CDR3 is 18 residues. The whole variable domain, remainder taken from reference TRBV19 and TRBJ2-7, is DGGITQSPKYLFRKEGQNVTLSCEQNLNHDAMYWYRQDPGQGLRLIYYSQIVNDFQKGDIAEGYSVSREKKESFPLTVTSAQKNPTAFYLCASSTRTVGLAGRYEQYFGPGTRLTVT.